Presented here are 22 T cell receptor beta chains from one specimen sequenced in a study of cytomegalovirus exposure and HLA in healthy donors. The PCR made use of 60 Vbeta and 13 Jbeta primers. TCRdb's table, derived via immunoSEQ multiplex PCR, lists solely in-frame clones and lacks some. The data hold 180,000 or so clones, with over 65% observed a single time. The specimen was PBMCs. Receptors originate from a young man in good health and CMV-seronegative.

The chain recombines TRBV6-4 with TRBJ1-6; the match to TRBD1 covers 8 bases. The junction had 23 bases not matched to a gene; V was cut back by 2 bases and J by 2 bases. This CDR3 is built from 23 residues. Germline CDR1 is MRHNA and CDR2 is SNTAGT. CDR3: CASSDPFNVRTSGGKPYNSPLHF. CDR3 bases: TGTGCCAGCAGTGACCCCTTCAACGTCCGGACCTCAGGGGGCAAACCCTATAATTCACCCCTCCACTTT.

In its sample, this clone was seen once. This chain connects TRBV5-1 to TRBJ2-1; TRBD2 matches 14 bases. The V gene end was trimmed by 0 bases and the J gene end by 8 bases; junction bases not matched to a gene: 4. Germline V gene sequence: CDR1 SGHRS, CDR2 YFSETQ. This CDR3 spans 16 amino acids. The CDR3 spells CASSLDRLAGGHEQFF. CDR3 DNA sequence: TGCGCCAGCAGCTTGGACCGACTAGCGGGAGGGCATGAGCAGTTCTTC.

In this sample, this clone turned up once. V gene TRBV2 combines with J gene TRBJ2-7; 9 nucleotides line up with TRBD2. The germline CDR1 and CDR2 sequences are SNHLY and FYNNEI. The CDR3 extends over 15 amino acids. V gave up 2 bases and J gave up 2 bases; unmatched junction bases: 4. CDR3 in amino acids: CASSEKAGGPYEQYF. The CDR3 coding sequence is TGTGCCAGCAGTGAAAAGGCGGGGGGGCCCTACGAGCAGTACTTC. The full variable domain, in which reference TRBV2 and TRBJ2-7 provide the parts outside the CDR3, is EPEVTQTPSHQVTQMGQEVILRCVPISNHLYFYWYRQILGQKVEFLVSFYNNEISEKSEIFDDQFSVERPDGSNFTLKIRSTKLEDSAMYFCASSEKAGGPYEQYFGPGTRLTVT.

The V gene is TRBV9, the J gene TRBJ2-1, with a possible D match to TRBD2 (5 bases). In germline, CDR1 is SGDLS, CDR2 YYNGEE. V was pared by 7 bases and J by 6 bases, with 11 bases between. There are 12 residues in the CDR3. CDR3 in DNA: TGTGCCAGCGGGAGCCCTGCCAATGAGCAGTTCTTC. Translated, it gives CASGSPANEQFF.

V usage is TRBV6-6 and J usage is TRBJ2-7; weak D call: TRBD1 (6 bases). Germline loops: CDR1 MNHNY, CDR2 SVGAGI (reference sequence). V was trimmed by 2 bases and J by 9 bases, leaving 17 bases between them. The CDR3 is made up of 14 amino acids. In DNA form, the CDR3 reads TGTGCCAGCAGTTACGTATCAGGGGAGTTTGGGCAGTACTTC. This codes for CASSYVSGEFGQYF.

The gene calls are TRBV30 and TRBJ2-3; 7 bases are a match to TRBD1. Germline V CDR1 and CDR2: GTSNPN, SVGIG (reference sequence). The ends lost 3 bases at V and 3 bases at J; junction bases unmatched: 3. The CDR3 is made up of 13 amino acids. In DNA form, the CDR3 reads TGTGCCTGGAGCCTACAGGGGACAGATACGCAGTATTTT. Amino acid sequence: CAWSLQGTDTQYF.

This clone has only a few counts. The J gene is TRBJ2-2, the V gene TRBV10-1; 9 bases line up with TRBD1. V shed 4 bases, J shed 1 base, and the junction held 4 bases outside the gene matches. The CDR3 contains 16 residues. Germline loops: CDR1 WNHNN, CDR2 SYGVQD (reference sequence). For the CDR3, the DNA is TGCGCCAGCAGTGGACAGGGGGGCTTGAACACCGGGGAGCTGTTTTTT. Its protein product is CASSGQGGLNTGELFF.

The chain employs TRBV28 and TRBJ2-7, with 9 bases fitting TRBD2. The CDR3 sequence is 13 residues long. In germline, CDR1 is MDHEN, CDR2 SYDVKM. The V and J ends lost 6 bases and 7 bases, in that order; junction bases with no gene match: 7. CDR3 amino acids: CASSPGLAGEQYF. The CDR3 region has the DNA TGTGCCAGCAGCCCAGGGCTAGCGGGAGAGCAGTACTTC.

The chain links TRBV7-2 to TRBJ2-1, with 11 bases lining up with TRBD2. This CDR3 spans 15 amino acids. Germline CDR1 and CDR2: SGHTA and FQGNSA. V shed 1 base and J 7 bases; nucleotides not matched to a gene: 3. This CDR3 is CASSLGLAGWNEQFF. The DNA for the CDR3 is TGTGCCAGCAGCTTAGGACTAGCGGGGTGGAATGAGCAGTTCTTC.

The chain links TRBV9 to TRBJ2-3; unclear D gene. The CDR3 is 17 amino acids. Germline values: CDR1 SGDLS, CDR2 YYNGEE. Trimming left V 1 base short and J 2 bases short, with 17 bases between. As DNA, the CDR3 is TGTGCCAGCAGCGTATCGGGTCTACAAACAATCACAGATACGCAGTATTTT. Protein product: CASSVSGLQTITDTQYF.

The genes are TRBV7-6 and TRBJ2-2; D may be TRBD1 (6 bases). CDR3 length equals 14 residues. V was pared by 5 bases and J by 3 bases, with 10 bases between. In germline, CDR1 is SGHVS, CDR2 FNYEAQ. For the CDR3, the DNA is TGTGCCAGCAGCCGGGACACCTACACCGGGGAGCTGTTTTTT. Translating gives CASSRDTYTGELFF.

The chain carries TRBV10-3 and TRBJ1-5; TRBD1 is a possible D gene (6 bases). In germline, CDR1 is ENHRY, CDR2 SYGVKD. The germline V and J ends were trimmed by 7 bases and 5 bases, with 15 bases remaining between them. The CDR3 sequence is 14 residues long. CDR3 sequence (DNA): TGTGCCATCAAGGAAGAGGGGGGGCATCAGCCCCAGCATTTT. It specifies CAIKEEGGHQPQHF.

This chain connects TRBV7-2 to TRBJ1-2; TRBD1 agrees at 7 bases. Losses at the gene ends were 3 bases for V and 2 bases for J; bases not matched to a gene: 3. The germline CDR1 and CDR2 sequences are SGHTA and FQGNSA. CDR3 length: 14 residues. CDR3 sequence: CASSLSGQNYGYTF. In DNA, the CDR3 is TGTGCCAGCAGCTTGTCGGGACAGAACTATGGCTACACCTTC.

This clone occurred a few times. The chain joins TRBV23-1 to TRBJ1-2; D gene ambiguous. TRBV23-1 belongs to the ORF category, with a function that is uncertain. Between the trimmed V and J ends, which lost 3 bases and 0 bases, there was a span of 11 bases. There are 15 residues in the CDR3. In DNA form, the CDR3 reads TGCGCCAGCAGTCACGAGGAGTGGTCTAACTATGGCTACACCTTC. Translation: CASSHEEWSNYGYTF.

The chain is built from TRBV2 and TRBJ1-1, with 7 bases aligning to TRBD1. J gave up 4 bases and V 5 bases, and 4 bases lay outside the gene matches. The CDR3 sequence is 13 residues long. Germline values: CDR1 SNHLY, CDR2 FYNNEI. This CDR3 reads CASSTTGFTEAFF. The CDR3 nucleotides are TGTGCCAGCAGTACGACAGGGTTCACTGAAGCTTTCTTT.

The genes are TRBV6-5 and TRBJ1-3, with D tentatively TRBD1 (5 bases). The V end was cut by 6 bases, the J end by 0 bases, with 9 bases between. The CDR3 runs 14 residues. CDR1 MNHEY and CDR2 SVGAGI come from the germline V gene. CDR3 protein: CASSPQASGNTIYF. The CDR3 nucleotides read TGTGCCAGCAGCCCACAGGCCTCTGGAAACACCATATATTTT.

In the case of this clone: Relative to the germline gene, one junction end is altered; a read error may explain this. The V gene is TRBV7-9, the J gene TRBJ2-7, with D maybe TRBD2 (5 bases). Looked up from germline, CDR1 is SEHNR and CDR2 is FQNEAQ (reference sequence). This CDR3 has 13 amino acids. The CDR3 DNA reads as TGTTCCAGCAGCTTAGACGGGCCGGGGGAGCAGTACTTC. The encoded protein is CSSSLDGPGEQYF.

As for this clone: At one end the junction does not follow the germline gene, possibly because of a read error. This chain uses TRBV7-9 with TRBJ2-1, with 7 bases identical to TRBD2. Per germline, CDR1 SEHNR and CDR2 FQNEAQ (reference sequence). The length of the CDR3 is 15 residues. CDR3 region: CSSSLGLPAYNEQFF. CDR3 nucleotide sequence: TGTTCCAGCAGCTTGGGACTACCCGCCTACAATGAGCAGTTCTTC. The complete variable domain, with remaining parts taken from reference TRBV7-9 and TRBJ2-1, reads DTGVSQNPRHKITKRGQNVTFRCDPISEHNRLYWYRQTLGQGPEFLTYFQNEAQLEKSRLLSDRFSAERPKGSFSTLEIQRTEQGDSAMYLCSSSLGLPAYNEQFFGPGTRLTVL.

This chain joins TRBV5-5 and TRBJ1-1, with a weak D call TRBD1 (6 bases). This CDR3 spans 14 amino acids. The V and J ends lost 5 bases and 2 bases respectively, with 13 bases between them. The germline V gene has CDR1 SGHKS and CDR2 YYEKEE (reference sequence). CDR3 protein: CASRLGGANTEAFF. CDR3 DNA: TGTGCCAGCAGGCTGGGGGGGGCTAACACTGAAGCTTTCTTT.

The V and J genes are TRBV5-4 and TRBJ2-2, with D possibly being TRBD1 (9 bases). V was cut by 4 bases and J by 5 bases, with 24 bases left in between. This CDR3 spans 18 amino acids. The germline V gene has CDR1 SGHNT and CDR2 YYREEE (reference sequence). CDR3 DNA sequence: TGTGCCAGCAGCGTCGGACAGGGGAGGATAGCGGGAACCGGGGAGCTGTTTTTT. This codes for CASSVGQGRIAGTGELFF.

This clone was counted a few times. The chain links TRBV4-1 to TRBJ1-1; 10 nucleotides align to TRBD1. The CDR3 runs to 17 residues. V lost 7 bases, J lost 3 bases, and 14 bases stayed unmatched. Germline-derived CDR1 and CDR2 are MGHRA and YSYEKL. In DNA form, the CDR3 reads TGCGCCAGCACATCAAGGTTAGGGACAGGGGAGGACACTGAAGCTTTCTTT. Translated: CASTSRLGTGEDTEAFF.

This chain connects TRBV5-4 to TRBJ2-2, with 7 bases that match TRBD2. CDR1 is SGHNT and CDR2 is YYREEE in the germline V gene (reference sequence). V was pared by 0 bases and J by 3 bases, with 5 bases of the junction left unmatched. The CDR3 loop spans 16 amino acids. CDR3 nucleotides: TGTGCCAGCAGCTTGGCGTGGGGGGGGGACACCGGGGAGCTGTTTTTT. Amino acids: CASSLAWGGDTGELFF.